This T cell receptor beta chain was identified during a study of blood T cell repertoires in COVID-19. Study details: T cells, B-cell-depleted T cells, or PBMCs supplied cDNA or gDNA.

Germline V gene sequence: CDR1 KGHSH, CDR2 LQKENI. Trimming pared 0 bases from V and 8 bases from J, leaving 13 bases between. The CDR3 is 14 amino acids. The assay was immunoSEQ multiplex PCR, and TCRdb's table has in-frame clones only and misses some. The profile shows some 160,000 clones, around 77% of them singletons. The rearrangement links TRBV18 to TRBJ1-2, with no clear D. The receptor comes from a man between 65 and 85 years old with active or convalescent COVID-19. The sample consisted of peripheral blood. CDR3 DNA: TGTGCCAGCTCACCACCACTCGGGGTGGAGGGCTACACCTTC. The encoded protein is CASSPPLGVEGYTF.